This paragraph reports one T cell receptor beta chain. Germline-derived CDR1 and CDR2 are MGHDK and SYGVNS. The trim removed 2 bases at V and 2 bases at J, leaving 8 bases unmatched. This CDR3 has 18 residues. The sample belongs to a study of blood T cell repertoires in COVID-19. Study-wide context: Material from acute and convalescent COVID-19 was sourced from the United States, Italy and Spain.

This table comes from immunoSEQ multiplex PCR, and its TCRdb copy is limited to in-frame clones, with some not included. The top ten clones hold about 3% of a sample with a few hundred thousand clones, around nine tenths of them seen once. The rearrangement links TRBV25-1 to TRBJ2-5; 13 nucleotides line up with TRBD2. The specimen was peripheral blood. This TCR derives from a human donor in a cohort sampled during active COVID-19. For the CDR3, the DNA is TGTGCCAGCAGTGAAGGGGGGAGACTAGCGGGAGGACAAGAGACCCAGTACTTC. Its translation is CASSEGGRLAGGQETQYF. The whole variable domain, filled in from reference TRBV25-1 and TRBJ2-5, reads EADIYQTPRYLVIGTGKKITLECSQTMGHDKMYWYQQDPGMELHLIHYSYGVNSTEKGDLSSESTVSRIRTEHFPLTLESARPSHTSQYLCASSEGGRLAGGQETQYFGPGTRLLVL.